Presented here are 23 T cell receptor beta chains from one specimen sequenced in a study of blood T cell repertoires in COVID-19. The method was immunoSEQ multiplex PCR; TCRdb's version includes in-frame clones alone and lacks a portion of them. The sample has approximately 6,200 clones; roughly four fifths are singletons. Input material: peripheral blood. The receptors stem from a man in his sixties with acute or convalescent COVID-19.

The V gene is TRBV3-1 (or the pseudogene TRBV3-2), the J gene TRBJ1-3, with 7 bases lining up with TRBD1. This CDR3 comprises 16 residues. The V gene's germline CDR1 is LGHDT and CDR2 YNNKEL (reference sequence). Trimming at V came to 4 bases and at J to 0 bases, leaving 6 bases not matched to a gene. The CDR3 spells CASSRRQGSSGNTIYF. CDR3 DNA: TGTGCCAGCAGCCGACGACAGGGTTCCTCTGGAAACACCATATATTTT.

The CDR3 spells CASSIGTDYNEQFF. Written as DNA, the CDR3 is TGTGCCAGCAGCATCGGGACAGATTACAATGAGCAGTTCTTC. V usage is TRBV7-7 and J usage is TRBJ2-1, with 7 positions matching TRBD1. V was clipped by 5 bases and J by 4 bases; unmatched bases: 5. CDR1 is SSHAT and CDR2 is FNYEAQ in the germline V gene (reference sequence). The CDR3 consists of 14 residues.

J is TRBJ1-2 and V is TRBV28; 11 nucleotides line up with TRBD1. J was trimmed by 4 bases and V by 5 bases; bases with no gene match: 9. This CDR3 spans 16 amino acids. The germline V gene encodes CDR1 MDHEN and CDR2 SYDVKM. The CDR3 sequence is CASSPTRTGGSYGYTF. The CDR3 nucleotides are TGTGCCAGCAGTCCTACCCGGACAGGGGGCTCCTATGGCTACACCTTC.

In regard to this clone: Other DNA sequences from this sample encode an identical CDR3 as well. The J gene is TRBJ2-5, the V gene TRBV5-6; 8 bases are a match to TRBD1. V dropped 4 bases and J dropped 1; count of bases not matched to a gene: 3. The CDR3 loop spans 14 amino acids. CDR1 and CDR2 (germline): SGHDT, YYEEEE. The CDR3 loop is CASSPTGVQETQYF. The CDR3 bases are TGTGCCAGCAGCCCGACAGGGGTCCAAGAGACCCAGTACTTC.

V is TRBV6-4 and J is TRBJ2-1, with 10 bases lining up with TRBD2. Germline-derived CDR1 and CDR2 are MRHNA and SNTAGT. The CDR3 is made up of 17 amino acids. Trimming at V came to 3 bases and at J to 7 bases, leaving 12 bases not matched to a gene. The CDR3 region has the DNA TGTGCCAGCAGTGAAGGAGTGGGAGCGGGAGGGAAAAATGAGCAGTTCTTC. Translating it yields CASSEGVGAGGKNEQFF.

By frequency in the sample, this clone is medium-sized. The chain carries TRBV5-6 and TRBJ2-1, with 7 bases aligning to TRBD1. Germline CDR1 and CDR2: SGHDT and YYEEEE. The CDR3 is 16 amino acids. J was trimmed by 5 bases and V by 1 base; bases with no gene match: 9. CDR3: CASSLWATGYDNEQFF. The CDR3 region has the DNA TGTGCCAGCAGCTTGTGGGCGACAGGGTATGACAATGAGCAGTTCTTC.

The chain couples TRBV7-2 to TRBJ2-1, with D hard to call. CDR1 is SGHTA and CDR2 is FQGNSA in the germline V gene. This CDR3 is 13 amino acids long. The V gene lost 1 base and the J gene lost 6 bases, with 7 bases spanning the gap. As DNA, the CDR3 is TGTGCCAGCAGCTTAGGGAGCGTCAATGAGCAGTTCTTC. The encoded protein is CASSLGSVNEQFF.

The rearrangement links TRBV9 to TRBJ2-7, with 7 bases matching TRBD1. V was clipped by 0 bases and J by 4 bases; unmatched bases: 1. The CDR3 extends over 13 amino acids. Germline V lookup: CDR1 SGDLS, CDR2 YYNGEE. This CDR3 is CASSVGGQYEQYF. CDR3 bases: TGTGCCAGCAGCGTAGGGGGACAGTACGAGCAGTACTTC.

DNA for the CDR3: TGTGCCAGCAATTGGCAGACAGGGACGTATGGCTACACCTTC. Amino acid sequence: CASNWQTGTYGYTF. The V call is TRBV5-6, the J call TRBJ1-2; 7 positions agree with TRBD1. CDR3 length: 14 amino acids. V was pared by 6 bases and J by 5 bases, with 10 bases of the junction left unmatched. Per germline, CDR1 SGHDT and CDR2 YYEEEE.

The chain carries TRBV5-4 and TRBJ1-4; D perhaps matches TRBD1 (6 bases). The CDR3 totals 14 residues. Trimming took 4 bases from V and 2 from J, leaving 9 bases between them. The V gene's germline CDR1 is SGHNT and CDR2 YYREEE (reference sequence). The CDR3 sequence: CASSRTATNEKLFF. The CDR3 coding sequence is TGTGCCAGCAGCCGGACAGCCACTAATGAAAAACTGTTTTTT.

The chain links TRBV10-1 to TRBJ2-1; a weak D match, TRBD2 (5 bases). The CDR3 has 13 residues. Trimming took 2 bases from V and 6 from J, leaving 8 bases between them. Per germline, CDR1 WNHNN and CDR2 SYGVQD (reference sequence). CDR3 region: CASSESGGNEQFF. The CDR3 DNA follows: TGCGCCAGCAGTGAGAGTGGAGGCAATGAGCAGTTCTTC.

CDR3 residues: CASSFRSGGEAFF. CDR3 in DNA: TGTGCCAGCAGTTTTCGGTCTGGGGGGGAAGCTTTCTTT. This chain uses TRBV27 with TRBJ1-1, with D perhaps matching TRBD1 (5 bases). This CDR3 comprises 13 residues. Germline V gene sequence: CDR1 MNHEY, CDR2 SMNVEV (reference sequence). The germline V and J ends were trimmed by 3 bases and 8 bases, with 13 bases remaining between them.

The CDR3 bases are TGTGCCAGCAGCCAAGAAGTAGAGTATGGCTACACCTTC. This sequence encodes CASSQEVEYGYTF. The chain is built from TRBV3-1 (or the pseudogene TRBV3-2) and TRBJ1-2; the D is unclear. The V end lost 0 bases, the J end lost 5 bases, and 7 bases lay between the germline ends. CDR1 and CDR2 from the germline V gene are LGHDT and YNNKEL (reference sequence). This CDR3 comprises 13 residues.

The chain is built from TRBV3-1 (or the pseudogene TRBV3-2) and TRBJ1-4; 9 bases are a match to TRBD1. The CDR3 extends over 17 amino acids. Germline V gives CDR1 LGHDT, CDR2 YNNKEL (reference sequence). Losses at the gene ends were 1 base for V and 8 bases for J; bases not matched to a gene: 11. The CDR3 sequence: CASSQVQSQGAKEKLFF. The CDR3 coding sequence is TGTGCCAGCAGCCAAGTGCAATCACAGGGGGCGAAAGAAAAACTGTTTTTT.

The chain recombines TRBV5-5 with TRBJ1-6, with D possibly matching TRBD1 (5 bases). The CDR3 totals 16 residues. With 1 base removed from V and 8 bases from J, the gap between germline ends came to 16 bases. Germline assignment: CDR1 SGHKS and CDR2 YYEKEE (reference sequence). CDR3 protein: CASSLYGRADDSPLHF. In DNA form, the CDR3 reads TGTGCCAGCAGCTTGTACGGCAGGGCGGATGATTCACCCCTCCACTTT.

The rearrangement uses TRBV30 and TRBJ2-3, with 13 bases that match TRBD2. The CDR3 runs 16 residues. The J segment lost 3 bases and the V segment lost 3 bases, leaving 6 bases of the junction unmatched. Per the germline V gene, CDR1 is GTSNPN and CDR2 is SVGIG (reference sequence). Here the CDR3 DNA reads TGTGCCTGGAGGACTAGCGGGAGGTGGGTTACAGATACGCAGTATTTT. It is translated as CAWRTSGRWVTDTQYF.

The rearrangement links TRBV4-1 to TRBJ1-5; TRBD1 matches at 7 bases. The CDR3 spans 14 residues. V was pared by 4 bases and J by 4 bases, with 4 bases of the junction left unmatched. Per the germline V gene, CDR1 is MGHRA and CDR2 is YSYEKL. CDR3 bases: TGCGCCAGCAGCCCATCGACAGGGAATCAGCCCCAGCATTTT. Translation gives CASSPSTGNQPQHF.

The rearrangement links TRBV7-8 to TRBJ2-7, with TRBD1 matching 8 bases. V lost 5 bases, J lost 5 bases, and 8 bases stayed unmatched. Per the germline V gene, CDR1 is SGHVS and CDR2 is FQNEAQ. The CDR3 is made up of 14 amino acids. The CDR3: CASSEDRVGNEQYF. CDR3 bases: TGTGCCAGCAGCGAGGACAGGGTCGGCAACGAGCAGTACTTC.

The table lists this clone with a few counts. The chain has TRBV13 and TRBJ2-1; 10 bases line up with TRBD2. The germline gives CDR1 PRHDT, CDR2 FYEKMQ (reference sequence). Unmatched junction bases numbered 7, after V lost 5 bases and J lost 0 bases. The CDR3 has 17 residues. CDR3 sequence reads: CASSRTSSGSSYNEQFF. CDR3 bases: TGTGCCAGCAGCAGGACCTCTAGCGGGAGCTCCTACAATGAGCAGTTCTTC. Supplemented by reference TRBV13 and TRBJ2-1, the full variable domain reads AAGVIQSPRHLIKEKRETATLKCYPIPRHDTVYWYQQGPGQDPQFLISFYEKMQSDKGSIPDRFSAQQFSDYHSELNMSSLELGDSALYFCASSRTSSGSSYNEQFFGPGTRLTVL.

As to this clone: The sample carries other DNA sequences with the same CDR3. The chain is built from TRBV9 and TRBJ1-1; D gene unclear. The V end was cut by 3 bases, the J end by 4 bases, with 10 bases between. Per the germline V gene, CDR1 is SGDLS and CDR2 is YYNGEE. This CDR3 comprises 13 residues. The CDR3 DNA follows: TGTGCCAGCAGCGCCGGAGGTGGCACTGAAGCTTTCTTT. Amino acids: CASSAGGGTEAFF.

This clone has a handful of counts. In nucleotides, the CDR3 is TGTGCCAGCAGGGGGAGGACAGGGATCAATTCACCCCTCCACTTT. This codes for CASRGRTGINSPLHF. V and J are TRBV7-8 and TRBJ1-6; 8 nucleotides line up with TRBD1. Germline assignment: CDR1 SGHVS and CDR2 FQNEAQ. The CDR3 loop spans 15 amino acids. J lost 7 bases, V lost 6 bases, and 8 bases had no gene match.

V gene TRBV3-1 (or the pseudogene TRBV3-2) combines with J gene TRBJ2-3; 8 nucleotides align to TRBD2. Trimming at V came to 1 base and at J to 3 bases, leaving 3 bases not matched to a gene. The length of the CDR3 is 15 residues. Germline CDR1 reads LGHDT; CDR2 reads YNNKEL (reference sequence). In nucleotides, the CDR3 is TGTGCCAGCAGCCAAGCGAGCGGGAGTACAGATACGCAGTATTTT. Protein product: CASSQASGSTDTQYF.

The CDR3 region is CASSPQSRGADTQYF. CDR3 sequence (DNA): TGTGCCAGCTCACCACAAAGCAGGGGTGCAGATACGCAGTATTTT. This chain uses TRBV18 with TRBJ2-3, with D possibly TRBD1 on 6 matching bases. Germline V CDR1 and CDR2: KGHSH, LQKENI. CDR3 length equals 15 residues. Trimming stripped 1 base from V and 4 bases from J, with 12 bases between. The variable domain in full, with the rest retrieved from reference TRBV18 and TRBJ2-3, is NAGVMQNPRHLVRRRGQEARLRCSPMKGHSHVYWYRQLPEEGLKFMVYLQKENIIDESGMPKERFSAEFPKEGPSILRIQQVVRGDSAAYFCASSPQSRGADTQYFGPGTRLTVL.